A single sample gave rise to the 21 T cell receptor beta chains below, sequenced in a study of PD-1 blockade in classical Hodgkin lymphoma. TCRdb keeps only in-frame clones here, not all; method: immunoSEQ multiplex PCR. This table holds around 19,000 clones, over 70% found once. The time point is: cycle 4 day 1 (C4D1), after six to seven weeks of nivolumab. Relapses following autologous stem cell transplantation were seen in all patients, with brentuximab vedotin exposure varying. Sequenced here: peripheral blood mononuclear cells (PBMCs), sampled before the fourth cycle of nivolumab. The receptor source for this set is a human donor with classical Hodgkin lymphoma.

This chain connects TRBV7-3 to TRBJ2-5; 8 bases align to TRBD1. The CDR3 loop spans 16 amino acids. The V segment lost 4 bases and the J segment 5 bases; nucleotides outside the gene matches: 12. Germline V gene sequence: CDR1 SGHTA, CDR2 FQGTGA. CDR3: CASSSGAAGGVETQYF. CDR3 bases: TGTGCCAGCAGCTCCGGGGCGGCAGGGGGCGTCGAGACCCAGTACTTC.

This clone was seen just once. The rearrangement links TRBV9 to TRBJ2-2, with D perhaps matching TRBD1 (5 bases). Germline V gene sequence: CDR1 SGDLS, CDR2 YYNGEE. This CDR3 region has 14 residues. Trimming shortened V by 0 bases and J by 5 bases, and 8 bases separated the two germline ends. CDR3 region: CASSVARVTGELFF. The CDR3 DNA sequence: TGTGCCAGCAGCGTAGCCAGGGTTACCGGGGAGCTGTTTTTT.

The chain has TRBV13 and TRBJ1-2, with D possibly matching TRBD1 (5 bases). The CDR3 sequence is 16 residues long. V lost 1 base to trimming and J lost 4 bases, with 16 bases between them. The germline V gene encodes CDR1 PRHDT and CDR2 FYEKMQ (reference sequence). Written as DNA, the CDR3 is TGTGCCAGCAGCTTAGATTTCCGTAGGGGATTCTATGGCTACACCTTC. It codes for CASSLDFRRGFYGYTF.

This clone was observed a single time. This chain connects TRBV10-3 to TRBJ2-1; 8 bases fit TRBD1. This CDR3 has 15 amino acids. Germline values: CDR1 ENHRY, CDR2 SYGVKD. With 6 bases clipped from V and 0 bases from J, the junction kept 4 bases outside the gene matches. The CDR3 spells CAIRGQDRSYNEQFF. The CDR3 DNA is TGTGCCATCAGGGGACAGGACCGCTCCTACAATGAGCAGTTCTTC.

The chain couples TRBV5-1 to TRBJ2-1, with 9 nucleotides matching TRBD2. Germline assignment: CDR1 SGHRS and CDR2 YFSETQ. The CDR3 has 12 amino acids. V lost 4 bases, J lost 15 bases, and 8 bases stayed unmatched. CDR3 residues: CASSLWGREGFF. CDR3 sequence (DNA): TGCGCCAGCAGCCTATGGGGGCGGGAGGGGTTCTTC.

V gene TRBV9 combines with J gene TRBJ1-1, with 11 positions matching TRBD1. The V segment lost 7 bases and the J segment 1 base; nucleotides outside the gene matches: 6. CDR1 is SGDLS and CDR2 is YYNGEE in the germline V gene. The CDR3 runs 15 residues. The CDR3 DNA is TGTGCCAGCGGTATGGGGACAGGGGGGAACACTGAAGCTTTCTTT. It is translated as CASGMGTGGNTEAFF.

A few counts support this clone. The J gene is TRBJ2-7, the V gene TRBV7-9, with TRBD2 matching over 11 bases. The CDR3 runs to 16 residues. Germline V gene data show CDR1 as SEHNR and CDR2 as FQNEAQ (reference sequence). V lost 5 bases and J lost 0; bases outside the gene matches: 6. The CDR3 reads CASSLGTSGFSYEQYF. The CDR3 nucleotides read TGTGCCAGCAGCCTGGGGACTAGCGGATTCTCCTACGAGCAGTACTTC.

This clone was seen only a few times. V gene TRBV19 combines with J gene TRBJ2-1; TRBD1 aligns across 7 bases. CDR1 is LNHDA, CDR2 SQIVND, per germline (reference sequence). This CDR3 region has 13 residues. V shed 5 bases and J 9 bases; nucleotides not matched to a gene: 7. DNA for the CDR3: TGTGCCAGTAGTTTGACAGGGTGGGGTGAGCAGTTCTTC. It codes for CASSLTGWGEQFF.

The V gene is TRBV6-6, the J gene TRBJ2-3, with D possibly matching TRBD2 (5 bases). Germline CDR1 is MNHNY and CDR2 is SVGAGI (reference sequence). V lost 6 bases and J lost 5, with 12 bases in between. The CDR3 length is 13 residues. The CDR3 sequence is CASSLDAGDTQYF. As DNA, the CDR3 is TGTGCCAGCAGCCTAGACGCGGGAGATACGCAGTATTTT.

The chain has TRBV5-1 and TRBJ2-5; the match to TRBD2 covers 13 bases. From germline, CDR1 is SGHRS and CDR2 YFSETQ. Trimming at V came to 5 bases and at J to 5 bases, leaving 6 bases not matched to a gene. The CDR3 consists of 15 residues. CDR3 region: CASRTSGRREETQYF. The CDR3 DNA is TGCGCCAGCAGGACTAGCGGGAGGCGGGAGGAGACCCAGTACTTC.

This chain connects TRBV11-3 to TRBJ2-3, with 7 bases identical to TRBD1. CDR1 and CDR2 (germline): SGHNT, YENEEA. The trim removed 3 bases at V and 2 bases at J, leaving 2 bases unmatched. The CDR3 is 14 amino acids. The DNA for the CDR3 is TGTGCCAGCAGCTTCGACAGGGCCACAGATACGCAGTATTTT. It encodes CASSFDRATDTQYF. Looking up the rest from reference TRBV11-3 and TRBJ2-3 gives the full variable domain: EAGVVQSPRYKIIEKKQPVAFWCNPISGHNTLYWYLQNLGQGPELLIRYENEEAVDDSQLPKDRFSAERLKGVDSTLKIQPAELGDSAVYLCASSFDRATDTQYFGPGTRLTVL.

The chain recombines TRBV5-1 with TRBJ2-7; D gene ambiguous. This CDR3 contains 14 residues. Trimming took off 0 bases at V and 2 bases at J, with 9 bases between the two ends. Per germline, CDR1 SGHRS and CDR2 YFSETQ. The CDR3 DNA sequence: TGCGCCAGCAGCTTGGAGCACGGTGCCTACGAGCAGTACTTC. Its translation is CASSLEHGAYEQYF.

Here the CDR3 DNA reads TGTGCCAGCAGCCCCCGACAGCCTTCACCCCTCCACTTT. Protein sequence: CASSPRQPSPLHF. The chain links TRBV7-2 to TRBJ1-6; D might be TRBD1 (5 bases). The germline CDR1 and CDR2 sequences are SGHTA and FQGNSA. This CDR3 is built from 13 residues. The V end lost 5 bases, the J end lost 9 bases, and 11 bases lay between the germline ends.

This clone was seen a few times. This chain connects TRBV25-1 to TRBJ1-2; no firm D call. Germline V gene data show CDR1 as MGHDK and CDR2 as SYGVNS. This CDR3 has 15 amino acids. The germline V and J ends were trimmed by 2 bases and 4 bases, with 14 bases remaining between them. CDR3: CASSEMGGQTYGYTF. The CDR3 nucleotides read TGTGCCAGCAGTGAAATGGGTGGGCAGACCTATGGCTACACCTTC.

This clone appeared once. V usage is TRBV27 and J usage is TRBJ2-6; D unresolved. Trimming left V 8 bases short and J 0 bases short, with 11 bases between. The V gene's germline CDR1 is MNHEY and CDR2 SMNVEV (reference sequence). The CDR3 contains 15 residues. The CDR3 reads CASRNDRSGANVLTF. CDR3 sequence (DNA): TGTGCCAGCCGAAATGACCGCTCTGGGGCCAACGTCCTGACTTTC.

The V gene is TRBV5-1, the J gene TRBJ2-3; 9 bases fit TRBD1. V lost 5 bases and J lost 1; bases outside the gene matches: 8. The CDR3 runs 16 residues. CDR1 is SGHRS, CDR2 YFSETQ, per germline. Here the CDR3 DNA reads TGCGCCAGCAGTTTTGGGTGGACAGGGGGCACAGATACGCAGTATTTT. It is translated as CASSFGWTGGTDTQYF.

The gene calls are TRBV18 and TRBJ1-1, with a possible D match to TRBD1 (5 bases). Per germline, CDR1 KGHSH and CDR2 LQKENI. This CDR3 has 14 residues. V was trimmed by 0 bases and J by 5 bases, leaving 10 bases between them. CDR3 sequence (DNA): TGTGCCAGCTCACCACCGGAGGGGAGTACTGAAGCTTTCTTT. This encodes CASSPPEGSTEAFF.

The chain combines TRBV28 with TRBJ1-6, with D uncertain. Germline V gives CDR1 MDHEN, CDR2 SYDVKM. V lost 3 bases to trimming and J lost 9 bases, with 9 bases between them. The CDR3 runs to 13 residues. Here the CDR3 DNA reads TGTGCCAGCAGTTTGCTGGCAGGTTCACCCCTCCACTTT. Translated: CASSLLAGSPLHF.

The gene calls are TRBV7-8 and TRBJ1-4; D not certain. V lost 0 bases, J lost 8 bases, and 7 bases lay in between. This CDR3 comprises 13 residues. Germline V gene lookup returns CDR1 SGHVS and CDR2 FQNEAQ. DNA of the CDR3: TGTGCCAGCAGCTTAGCATACGAGGAAAAACTGTTTTTT. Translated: CASSLAYEEKLFF. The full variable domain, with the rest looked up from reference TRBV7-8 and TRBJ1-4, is GAGVSQSPRYKVAKRGQDVALRCDPISGHVSLFWYQQALGQGPEFLTYFQNEAQLDKSGLPSDRFFAERPEGSVSTLKIQRTQQEDSAVYLCASSLAYEEKLFFGSGTQLSVL.

The CDR3 bases are TGTGCCAGCAGCGAACAGAGCTCCTACGAGCAGTACTTC. Protein: CASSEQSSYEQYF. The chain employs TRBV7-8 and TRBJ2-7; D not resolved. CDR1 is SGHVS and CDR2 is FQNEAQ in the germline V gene. This CDR3 comprises 13 residues. V gave up 5 bases and J gave up 0 bases, with 8 bases separating them.

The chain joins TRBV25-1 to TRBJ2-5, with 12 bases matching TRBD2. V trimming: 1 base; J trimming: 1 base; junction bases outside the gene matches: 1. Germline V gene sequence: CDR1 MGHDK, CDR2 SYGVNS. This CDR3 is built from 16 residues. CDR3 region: CASSEWGLAGQETQYF. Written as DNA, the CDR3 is TGTGCCAGCAGTGAATGGGGACTAGCGGGCCAAGAGACCCAGTACTTC. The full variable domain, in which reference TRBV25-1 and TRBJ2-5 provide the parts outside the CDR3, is EADIYQTPRYLVIGTGKKITLECSQTMGHDKMYWYQQDPGMELHLIHYSYGVNSTEKGDLSSESTVSRIRTEHFPLTLESARPSHTSQYLCASSEWGLAGQETQYFGPGTRLLVL.